These T cell receptor beta chains were read from a single sample in a study of blood T cell repertoires in COVID-19. Data came from immunoSEQ multiplex PCR; TCRdb stores just in-frame clones and leaves some out. The sample lists 25,000 to 30,000 clones, roughly 87% occurring once. Sequences were obtained from peripheral blood. The receptor source for this set is a human donor in a cohort sampled during active COVID-19. CDR3s include the opening cysteine and the closing phenylalanine or tryptophan. A clone size is listed for some rows: how often the clone was seen (once, few, many), or a class if it is expanded.

V: TRBV20-1
J: TRBJ2-1
size: NA
CDR3: CSASSSGTGVFF

V: TRBV5-1
J: TRBJ2-4
size: NA
CDR3: CASSPTLHYSGQGFVNIQYF

V: TRBV4-1
J: TRBJ2-1
size: NA
CDR3: CASSLIPGQGYNEQFF

V: TRBV11-3
J: TRBJ1-1
size: NA
CDR3: CASSPGQGTGSTEAFF

V: TRBV4-1
J: TRBJ2-7
size: NA
CDR3: CASSLGPSYEQYF

V: TRBV12-5
J: TRBJ2-3
size: NA
CDR3: CASGLSGGTDTQYF

V: TRBV7-2
J: TRBJ2-1
size: once
CDR3: CASSWGGQKPNEQFF

V: TRBV29-1
J: TRBJ2-2
size: NA
CDR3: CSANGLSNTGELFF

V: TRBV12-5
J: TRBJ1-2
size: NA
CDR3: CASGLVGQQGYTF

V: TRBV3-1/TRBV3-2
J: TRBJ1-4
size: NA
CDR3: CATGRQATNEKLFF

V: TRBV10-2
J: TRBJ2-1
size: NA
CDR3: CASKTSGGAPYNEQFF

V: TRBV4-2
J: TRBJ1-2
size: once
CDR3: CASSQVDRGDGYTF

V: TRBV7-3
J: TRBJ1-2
size: NA
CDR3: CASRSQGALGYTF

V: TRBV15
J: TRBJ2-3
size: NA
CDR3: CATSLRSSSTDTQYF

V: TRBV27
J: TRBJ1-3
size: NA
CDR3: CASSLQGDSGNTIYF

V: TRBV4-1
J: TRBJ2-7
size: few
CDR3: CASSQAGGTYEQYF

V: TRBV9
J: TRBJ2-7
size: NA
CDR3: CASSVAPQGPYEQYF

V: TRBV5-5
J: TRBJ1-2
size: medium-sized
CDR3: CASSLQGVGYTF

V: TRBV15
J: TRBJ1-5
size: once
CDR3: CATSSLRGNQPQHF

V: TRBV28
J: TRBJ2-2
size: NA
CDR3: CASRDSGVTNTGELFF

V: TRBV7-2
J: TRBJ2-5
size: few
CDR3: CASSFLSAGRQETQYF

V: TRBV30
J: TRBJ1-6
size: once
CDR3: CAWDHRPSSYNSPLHF

V: TRBV9
J: TRBJ2-2
size: NA
CDR3: CASSDQDRDTGELFF

V: TRBV28
J: TRBJ2-5
size: NA
CDR3: CASSSTSTQYF

V: TRBV5-6
J: TRBJ2-2
size: NA
CDR3: CASSSRGSTGELFF

V: TRBV6-2/TRBV6-3
J: TRBJ2-1
size: NA
CDR3: CASTYSVTGGSYNEQFF

V: TRBV6-1
J: TRBJ1-5
size: NA
CDR3: CASSEVRVWSNQPQHF

V: TRBV19
J: TRBJ1-2
size: NA
CDR3: CASREVSNYGYTF

V: TRBV12-1
J: TRBJ2-7
size: NA
CDR3: CASRGTSGGQYEQYF

V: TRBV10-3
J: TRBJ1-2
size: NA
CDR3: CAIRDNSISNYGYTF

V: TRBV10-2
J: TRBJ1-5
size: NA
CDR3: CASSEPGKNQPQHF

V: TRBV5-5
J: TRBJ2-1
size: NA
CDR3: CASSFLSGSVGEQFF

V: TRBV5-1
J: TRBJ1-4
size: NA
CDR3: CASSMGQGLEKLFF

V: TRBV29-1
J: TRBJ2-5
size: few
CDR3: CSVQQNTGVYETQYF

V: TRBV6-6
J: TRBJ1-1
size: NA
CDR3: CASSPRGAGTEAFF

V: TRBV9
J: TRBJ2-3
size: once
CDR3: CASSVEGRGSADTQYF

V: TRBV3-1/TRBV3-2
J: TRBJ2-7
size: once
CDR3: CASSQDPGTGAEQYF

V: TRBV7-2
J: TRBJ2-3
size: NA
CDR3: CASSLDVGVTDTQYF

V: TRBV21-1
J: TRBJ1-2
size: NA
CDR3: CASSKGDRGGYGYTF

V: TRBV14
J: TRBJ2-2
size: few
CDR3: CASSPLGGAGELFF

V: TRBV28
J: TRBJ2-7
size: NA
CDR3: CASSFRGAPYEQYF

V: TRBV5-1
J: TRBJ2-2
size: NA
CDR3: CASSPSGGVTGELFF

V: TRBV15
J: TRBJ2-5
size: NA
CDR3: CATSNGQGSQETQYF

V: TRBV18
J: TRBJ2-2
size: NA
CDR3: CASSPLTRLGSTGELFF

V: TRBV7-2
J: TRBJ2-2
size: NA
CDR3: CASSLGSAGTGTGELFF

V: TRBV4-2
J: TRBJ1-3
size: NA
CDR3: CASSQAGGRVTGNTIYF

V: TRBV5-4
J: TRBJ2-3
size: NA
CDR3: CASSFSGSRTDTQYF

V: TRBV15
J: TRBJ2-5
size: NA
CDR3: CATSRDHPGGRETQYF

V: TRBV5-1
J: TRBJ2-2
size: NA
CDR3: CASSNSDTGELFF

V: TRBV7-9
J: TRBJ1-5
size: few
CDR3: CASSLGPGENQPQHF

V: TRBV2
J: TRBJ2-2
size: once
CDR3: CASSEFGQGTNTGELFF

V: TRBV27
J: TRBJ2-1
size: NA
CDR3: CASSHKLDRGWNEQFF

V: TRBV11-3
J: TRBJ2-3
size: NA
CDR3: CASSLGQGLPDTQYF

V: TRBV28
J: TRBJ2-5
size: NA
CDR3: CASSPYPGKVEETQYF

V: TRBV4-3
J: TRBJ2-5
size: NA
CDR3: CASSQDQGGGETQYF

V: TRBV4-3
J: TRBJ2-2
size: NA
CDR3: CASSRDRNTGELFF